One and the same sample provided the 8 T cell receptor beta chains below, sequenced in a study of OX40 agonist ivuxolimab in advanced cancers. Profiling relied on immunoSEQ multiplex PCR, and the TCRdb table lists in-frame clones only, not all of them. The sample yields around 3,000 clones, approximately 80% seen once. Specimen: CD4+ or CD8+ T cells sorted from blood, collected in a trial of the OX40 agonist ivuxolimab. The receptors here all came from an adult with an advanced solid tumor such as melanoma, head and neck, liver or kidney cancer.

This sequence joins TRBV9 and TRBJ2-7, with 10 bases matching TRBD1. The V gene end was trimmed by 2 bases and the J gene end by 1 base; junction bases not matched to a gene: 6. CDR1 is SGDLS, CDR2 YYNGEE, per germline. The CDR3 contains 16 residues. The CDR3 nucleotides read TGTGCCAGCAGCGTTTCATCGGGACAGGGGTCCTACGAGCAGTACTTC. Translation gives CASSVSSGQGSYEQYF. Full variable domain (remainder filled in from reference TRBV9 and TRBJ2-7): DSGVTQTPKHLITATGQRVTLRCSPRSGDLSVYWYQQSLDQGLQFLIQYYNGEERAKGNILERFSAQQFPDLHSELNLSSLELGDSALYFCASSVSSGQGSYEQYFGPGTRLTVT.

The genes are TRBV6-4 and TRBJ2-3; tentatively, D is TRBD1 or TRBD2 (6 bases each). This CDR3 is 16 amino acids long. The V gene's germline CDR1 is MRHNA and CDR2 SNTAGT. V dropped 0 bases and J dropped 1 base, with 11 bases sitting between them. DNA for the CDR3: TGTGCCAGCAGTGACTCGGCGGAGGGGGGCACAGATACGCAGTATTTT. Its translation: CASSDSAEGGTDTQYF.

This chain uses TRBV14 with TRBJ2-5; 8 bases line up with TRBD2. There are 16 residues in the CDR3. V trimming: 5 bases; J trimming: 5 bases; junction bases outside the gene matches: 13. Germline V lookup: CDR1 SGHDN, CDR2 FVKESK. The CDR3 sequence: CASSGEDTGGLETQYF. CDR3 sequence (DNA): TGTGCCAGCAGCGGAGAGGATACGGGAGGGCTGGAGACCCAGTACTTC.

This clone was detected once. The CDR3 nucleotides are TGTGCCAGCAGCTTAGGAGGACTAGTTTCAGATACGCAGTATTTT. Residues: CASSLGGLVSDTQYF. V gene TRBV7-2 combines with J gene TRBJ2-3, with 7 bases aligning to TRBD2. The CDR3 runs to 15 residues. The germline V gene encodes CDR1 SGHTA and CDR2 FQGNSA. V lost 1 base, J lost 4 bases, and 5 bases stayed unmatched.

This chain joins TRBV6-4 and TRBJ1-1; 7 positions agree with TRBD1. Losses at the gene ends were 6 bases for V and 5 bases for J; bases not matched to a gene: 9. Per the germline V gene, CDR1 is MRHNA and CDR2 is SNTAGT. The CDR3 has 14 residues. The CDR3 nucleotides read TGTGCCAGCAGATACGAGGGGGCCGAGACTGAAGCTTTCTTT. It encodes CASRYEGAETEAFF.

The chain employs TRBV7-9 and TRBJ2-1; weak D call: TRBD2 (5 bases). V shed 1 base and J shed 3 bases, with 10 bases lying between them. The CDR3 covers 15 residues. The germline CDR1 and CDR2 sequences are SEHNR and FQNEAQ (reference sequence). The chain's CDR3 is CASSLVQRSYNEQFF. The CDR3 bases are TGTGCCAGCAGCTTAGTTCAGCGGAGCTACAATGAGCAGTTCTTC.

V is TRBV9 and J is TRBJ2-2, with D perhaps being TRBD1 or TRBD2 (5 bases each). The CDR3 is 11 amino acids. Trimming shortened V by 5 bases and J by 6 bases, and 5 bases separated the two germline ends. CDR1 is SGDLS, CDR2 YYNGEE, per germline. The CDR3 bases are TGTGCCAGCAGGGGGGCCGGGGAGCTGTTTTTT. Translation: CASRGAGELFF. Supplemented by reference TRBV9 and TRBJ2-2, the full variable domain reads DSGVTQTPKHLITATGQRVTLRCSPRSGDLSVYWYQQSLDQGLQFLIQYYNGEERAKGNILERFSAQQFPDLHSELNLSSLELGDSALYFCASRGAGELFFGEGSRLTVL.

In this sample, this clone is medium-sized. V is TRBV5-1 and J is TRBJ2-7, with D perhaps matching TRBD2 (6 bases). Per the germline V gene, CDR1 is SGHRS and CDR2 is YFSETQ. The germline V and J ends were trimmed by 4 bases and 5 bases, with 13 bases remaining between them. This CDR3 has 13 residues. The CDR3 coding sequence is TGCGCCAGCAGCACGGGACTGTTGGACGAGCAGTACTTC. Protein product: CASSTGLLDEQYF.